A single sample is the source of the 10 T cell receptor beta chains below, sequenced in a study of blood T cell repertoires in COVID-19. Repertoires were generated with immunoSEQ multiplex PCR, while TCRdb's copy carries only in-frame clones and drops some. The profile shows 130,000 or so clones, around 84% of them singletons. Material for sequencing was PBMCs or T cells enriched from blood (not recorded which). The receptors here all came from a man aged 35 to 55 with acute COVID-19.

The CDR3 here is CASSQSWDSPYEQYF. The CDR3 DNA follows: TGTGCCAGCAGCCAATCTTGGGACAGCCCCTACGAGCAGTACTTC. The chain is built from TRBV4-2 and TRBJ2-7; TRBD1 matches at 7 bases. This CDR3 is 15 amino acids long. Germline CDR1 reads LGHNA; CDR2 reads YNFKEQ. The J segment lost 2 bases and the V segment lost 2 bases, leaving 6 bases of the junction unmatched.

The chain combines TRBV6-1 with TRBJ1-3; no definite D call. Germline CDR1 and CDR2: MNHNS and SASEGT. The CDR3 is made up of 16 amino acids. The V and J ends lost 2 bases and 0 bases respectively, with 11 bases between them. CDR3 loop: CASSEFGPGSGNTIYF. CDR3 sequence (DNA): TGTGCCAGCAGTGAATTTGGTCCCGGCTCTGGAAACACCATATATTTT.

This clone was found a few times. The J gene is TRBJ1-2, the V gene TRBV5-6, with D hard to call. The CDR3 is 15 amino acids. The V gene's germline CDR1 is SGHDT and CDR2 YYEEEE. Trimming removed 3 bases from V and 7 bases from J, with 19 bases in between. Here the CDR3 reads CASSSGMGGGIGYTF. The CDR3 nucleotides are TGTGCCAGCAGCTCGGGGATGGGAGGTGGGATTGGCTACACCTTC.

The chain is built from TRBV7-2 and TRBJ1-3, with D possibly being TRBD1 (5 bases). V shed 2 bases and J shed 0 bases, with 11 bases lying between them. This CDR3 comprises 16 residues. Germline V gene lookup returns CDR1 SGHTA and CDR2 FQGNSA. CDR3 sequence (DNA): TGTGCCAGCAGCTTATACGGGGGGGGCTCTGGAAACACCATATATTTT. It translates to CASSLYGGGSGNTIYF.

The gene calls are TRBV7-3 and TRBJ2-5; 9 nucleotides line up with TRBD2. In germline, CDR1 is SGHTA, CDR2 FQGTGA. V was pared by 1 base and J by 5 bases, with 8 bases of the junction left unmatched. This CDR3 contains 16 residues. Here the CDR3 DNA reads TGTGCCAGCAGCTTAAATTCAGCGGGGGGAAGGGAGACCCAGTACTTC. It specifies CASSLNSAGGRETQYF.

Of note for this clone: Additional DNA sequences in this sample encode the identical CDR3. The chain combines TRBV30 with TRBJ2-7; no clear D gene. CDR3 length equals 12 residues. Trimming stripped 2 bases from V and 4 bases from J, with 9 bases between. Germline CDR1 GTSNPN, CDR2 SVGIG (reference sequence). The chain's CDR3 is CAWSTLPYEQYF. CDR3 DNA: TGTGCCTGGAGTACGCTACCTTACGAGCAGTACTTC.

The V call is TRBV24-1, the J call TRBJ1-2; D not certain. V shed 8 bases and J shed 4 bases, with 10 bases lying between them. The CDR3 is 12 amino acids. The germline V gene encodes CDR1 KGHDR and CDR2 SFDVKD. The CDR3 DNA reads TGTGCCACCAACAGTCGTCCCTATGGCTACACCTTC. Amino acid sequence: CATNSRPYGYTF.

The genes are TRBV30 and TRBJ2-2, with a tentative D call TRBD1 (7 bases). This CDR3 has 14 amino acids. Germline V CDR1 and CDR2: GTSNPN, SVGIG (reference sequence). V was trimmed by 2 bases and J by 5 bases, leaving 12 bases between them. CDR3 loop: CAWSWRDRTGELFF. The CDR3 bases are TGTGCCTGGAGTTGGCGGGACAGAACCGGGGAGCTGTTTTTT.

The sample holds one count of this clone. This chain uses TRBV19 with TRBJ2-7; the match to TRBD1 covers 7 bases. CDR3 length equals 15 residues. Germline V gene lookup returns CDR1 LNHDA and CDR2 SQIVND (reference sequence). J lost 5 bases, V lost 5 bases, and 12 bases had no gene match. The CDR3 region has the DNA TGTGCCAGTAGTCCTCAACCGGCCAGGGGGAACGAGCAGTACTTC. It is translated as CASSPQPARGNEQYF. Based on the CDR3 plus reference TRBV19 and TRBJ2-7, the full variable domain is DGGITQSPKYLFRKEGQNVTLSCEQNLNHDAMYWYRQDPGQGLRLIYYSQIVNDFQKGDIAEGYSVSREKKESFPLTVTSAQKNPTAFYLCASSPQPARGNEQYFGPGTRLTVT.

The V and J genes are TRBV7-8 and TRBJ2-7, with TRBD1 matching 7 bases. The CDR3 has 11 amino acids. CDR1 SGHVS and CDR2 FQNEAQ come from the germline V gene. The J segment lost 4 bases and the V segment lost 7 bases, leaving 1 base of the junction unmatched. The CDR3 nucleotides are TGTGCCAGCACAGGGGGATACGAGCAGTACTTC. Translated: CASTGGYEQYF.